These 27 T cell receptor beta chains were all obtained from the same sample, sequenced in a study of control samples from healthy donors and cancer patients. Data came from immunoSEQ multiplex PCR; TCRdb stores just in-frame clones and leaves some out. The profile shows about 31,000 clones, approximately 95% of them singletons. The specimen sequenced was blood. All receptors derive from a man aged 55 to 70 in good health.

The chain combines TRBV25-1 with TRBJ2-3, with no clear D. The CDR3 is 15 residues long. Per germline, CDR1 MGHDK and CDR2 SYGVNS. V was clipped by 3 bases and J by 6 bases, with 16 bases between them. Here the CDR3 DNA reads TGTGCCAGCAGTGAGCTCTCAGGCGGAAGGGATACGCAGTATTTT. Translation: CASSELSGGRDTQYF. Supplemented by reference TRBV25-1 and TRBJ2-3, the full variable domain reads EADIYQTPRYLVIGTGKKITLECSQTMGHDKMYWYQQDPGMELHLIHYSYGVNSTEKGDLSSESTVSRIRTEHFPLTLESARPSHTSQYLCASSELSGGRDTQYFGPGTRLTVL.

J is TRBJ2-1 and V is TRBV29-1; tentative D call: TRBD2 (5 bases). This CDR3 is 13 amino acids long. The germline gives CDR1 SQVTM, CDR2 ANQGSEA. The germline V and J ends were trimmed by 4 bases and 7 bases, with 14 bases remaining between them. CDR3 sequence: CSVVLFGKNEQFF. The CDR3 DNA is TGCAGCGTTGTGCTTTTCGGGAAAAATGAGCAGTTCTTC.

The chain uses TRBV5-6 and TRBJ1-2; D might be TRBD1 (6 bases). Per germline, CDR1 SGHDT and CDR2 YYEEEE. The CDR3 is 11 amino acids. The V end was cut by 5 bases, the J end by 6 bases, with 8 bases between. This chain's CDR3 is CASSHRDGYTF. DNA for the CDR3: TGTGCCAGCAGTCACAGGGATGGCTACACCTTC.

The chain couples TRBV5-6 to TRBJ2-7, with a weak D call TRBD1 (6 bases). The germline V and J ends were trimmed by 2 bases and 3 bases, with 15 bases remaining between them. Germline V gene sequence: CDR1 SGHDT, CDR2 YYEEEE. This CDR3 comprises 15 residues. The CDR3 reads CASSFPGQPVYEQYF. CDR3 bases: TGTGCCAGCAGCTTTCCAGGACAGCCAGTCTACGAGCAGTACTTC.

This sequence joins TRBV7-6 and TRBJ1-2, with 10 bases lining up with TRBD1. Germline V lookup: CDR1 SGHVS, CDR2 FNYEAQ. Unmatched junction bases numbered 1, after V lost 1 base and J lost 2 bases. CDR3 length equals 15 residues. The CDR3 DNA sequence: TGTGCCAGCAGCTTAGGGACAGGGGGGAACTATGGCTACACCTTC. Its translation: CASSLGTGGNYGYTF.

The V and J genes are TRBV29-1 and TRBJ1-2; D is undetermined. CDR1 and CDR2 from the germline V gene are SQVTM and ANQGSEA. Trimming stripped 3 bases from V and 3 bases from J, with 8 bases between. The CDR3 runs 12 residues. The DNA of the CDR3 is TGCAGCGTTGACGCGCGGCACTATGGCTACACCTTC. It codes for CSVDARHYGYTF. Together with reference TRBV29-1 and TRBJ1-2, the CDR3 gives the full variable domain: SAVISQKPSRDICQRGTSLTIQCQVDSQVTMMFWYRQQPGQSLTLIATANQGSEATYESGFVIDKFPISRPNLTFSTLTVSNMSPEDSSIYLCSVDARHYGYTFGSGTRLTVV.

The gene calls are TRBV18 and TRBJ1-1, with 7 bases fitting TRBD1. J lost 10 bases, V lost 3 bases, and 5 bases had no gene match. The CDR3 is made up of 12 amino acids. Germline V lookup: CDR1 KGHSH, CDR2 LQKENI. Written as DNA, the CDR3 is TGTGCCAGCTCACCTGAGACAGGGCTAGCTTTCTTT. It translates to CASSPETGLAFF.

This chain connects TRBV24-1 to TRBJ2-1, with TRBD2 matching over 8 bases. With V trimmed by 4 bases and J by 5 bases, 9 bases remained unmatched. Germline V gene data show CDR1 as KGHDR and CDR2 as SFDVKD. The CDR3 loop spans 16 amino acids. The CDR3 region has the DNA TGTGCCACCAGTGACCTGGGAGCGGGGGACAACAATGAGCAGTTCTTC. It codes for CATSDLGAGDNNEQFF.

The genes are TRBV19 and TRBJ1-1, with 7 bases identical to TRBD1. The CDR3 extends over 14 amino acids. Germline V gene sequence: CDR1 LNHDA, CDR2 SQIVND (reference sequence). V was pared by 6 bases and J by 5 bases, with 9 bases of the junction left unmatched. CDR3 nucleotide sequence: TGTGCCAGTAGAGGGGGAGGGGGCATGACTGAAGCTTTCTTT. Translation: CASRGGGGMTEAFF.

This clone was seen a single time. The rearrangement links TRBV6-5 to TRBJ2-5; 9 bases map to TRBD2. Germline CDR1 is MNHEY and CDR2 is SVGAGI. The CDR3 sequence is 15 residues long. After removal of 5 bases from V and 2 bases from J, the junction contained 6 bases not matched to a gene. The CDR3 sequence is CASSQVAGAQETQYF. CDR3 nucleotide sequence: TGTGCCAGCAGTCAGGTAGCGGGAGCACAAGAGACCCAGTACTTC.

This chain connects TRBV7-8 to TRBJ2-2, with D unclear. The V end was cut by 3 bases, the J end by 5 bases, with 13 bases between. The CDR3 is made up of 15 amino acids. Germline V gene lookup returns CDR1 SGHVS and CDR2 FQNEAQ. The CDR3 DNA follows: TGTGCCAGCAGCTTCAACCCCGTTGAAACCGGGGAGCTGTTTTTT. Its translation: CASSFNPVETGELFF.

The chain has TRBV4-1 and TRBJ2-7; 8 nucleotides line up with TRBD1. This CDR3 comprises 14 residues. CDR1 is MGHRA and CDR2 is YSYEKL in the germline V gene. V lost 4 bases and J lost 2; bases outside the gene matches: 4. This CDR3 reads CASSLRTGPYEQYF. The CDR3 DNA follows: TGCGCCAGCAGCCTCCGGACAGGGCCCTACGAGCAGTACTTC.

The genes are TRBV5-1 and TRBJ2-3; a possible D gene is TRBD1 (6 bases). Trimming took off 5 bases at V and 3 bases at J, with 13 bases between the two ends. Germline CDR1 is SGHRS and CDR2 is YFSETQ. The CDR3 loop spans 14 amino acids. The CDR3 region is CASSRAGVTDTQYF. The CDR3 DNA follows: TGCGCCAGCAGTAGGGCAGGGGTAACAGATACGCAGTATTTT.

This chain joins TRBV28 and TRBJ1-2; TRBD1 matches 7 bases. The germline V gene encodes CDR1 MDHEN and CDR2 SYDVKM. This CDR3 has 11 amino acids. Trimming at V came to 6 bases and at J to 13 bases, leaving 8 bases not matched to a gene. The chain's CDR3 is CASSRQGSSTF. CDR3 sequence (DNA): TGTGCCAGCAGCCGACAGGGCAGCAGCACCTTC.

This clone qualifies as medium-sized. CDR3 in amino acids: CSVEPVDPYGYTF. For the CDR3, the DNA is TGCAGCGTTGAACCGGTGGATCCCTATGGCTACACCTTC. The V call is TRBV29-1, the J call TRBJ1-2; D gene ambiguous. CDR1 and CDR2 from the germline V gene are SQVTM and ANQGSEA. V was clipped by 2 bases and J by 4 bases, with 11 bases between them. The CDR3 covers 13 residues. The full variable domain, its missing parts supplied by reference TRBV29-1 and TRBJ1-2, is SAVISQKPSRDICQRGTSLTIQCQVDSQVTMMFWYRQQPGQSLTLIATANQGSEATYESGFVIDKFPISRPNLTFSTLTVSNMSPEDSSIYLCSVEPVDPYGYTFGSGTRLTVV.

The J gene is TRBJ2-2, the V gene TRBV7-6; D is undetermined. This CDR3 is built from 14 residues. Germline V gene data show CDR1 as SGHVS and CDR2 as FNYEAQ. Between the trimmed V and J ends, which lost 1 base and 6 bases, there was a span of 9 bases. The CDR3 coding sequence is TGTGCCAGCAGCTTAGGGTTTCAACCCGGGGAGCTGTTTTTT. Translated: CASSLGFQPGELFF.

The chain recombines TRBV6-4 with TRBJ1-1; unclear D gene. The V and J ends lost 3 bases and 7 bases respectively, with 6 bases between them. Germline V CDR1 and CDR2: MRHNA, SNTAGT. The CDR3 covers 11 residues. The CDR3 here is CASSEGGEAFF. For the CDR3, the DNA is TGTGCCAGCAGTGAGGGAGGTGAAGCTTTCTTT.

This clone was counted only a few times. The chain combines TRBV6-5 with TRBJ2-3, with 7 bases lining up with TRBD2. The CDR3 has 13 amino acids. From germline, CDR1 is MNHEY and CDR2 SVGAGI. V lost 11 bases to trimming and J lost 4 bases; unmatched junction nucleotides: 9. The CDR3 region has the DNA TGTGCCGTGGAGGGAGGGGTCGCAGATACGCAGTATTTT. Its protein product is CAVEGGVADTQYF.

The chain couples TRBV14 to TRBJ1-1; D is perhaps TRBD1 (6 bases). CDR1 and CDR2 (germline): SGHDN, FVKESK. Trimming stripped 4 bases from V and 3 bases from J, with 15 bases between. There are 15 residues in the CDR3. For the CDR3, the DNA is TGTGCCAGCAGCCGAAGGGGGTTCTGGGACACTGAAGCTTTCTTT. It codes for CASSRRGFWDTEAFF.

The chain employs TRBV9 and TRBJ2-4; D not certain. The CDR3 consists of 14 residues. Germline V gene lookup returns CDR1 SGDLS and CDR2 YYNGEE. V was pared by 0 bases and J by 4 bases, with 8 bases between. The CDR3 here is CASSVGRGKNIQYF. Written as DNA, the CDR3 is TGTGCCAGCAGCGTAGGGAGAGGTAAAAACATTCAGTACTTC.

The gene calls are TRBV7-9 and TRBJ2-3; the D gene is possibly TRBD2 (5 bases). CDR1 and CDR2 (germline): SEHNR, FQNEAQ (reference sequence). The V end lost 7 bases, the J end lost 4 bases, and 9 bases lay between the germline ends. The CDR3 has 12 residues. The CDR3 loop is CASTSGSDTQYF. The CDR3 DNA reads as TGTGCCAGCACCTCGGGGTCAGATACGCAGTATTTT.

The CDR3 nucleotides are TGTGCCAGCAGCTTAGGACACGAGAACACTGAAGCTTTCTTT. Protein product: CASSLGHENTEAFF. The chain links TRBV11-2 to TRBJ1-1, with D uncertain. The CDR3 covers 14 residues. Between the trimmed V and J ends, which lost 1 base and 1 base, there was a span of 7 bases. Germline-derived CDR1 and CDR2 are SGHAT and FQNNGV. Complete variable domain (other parts from reference TRBV11-2 and TRBJ1-1): EAGVAQSPRYKIIEKRQSVAFWCNPISGHATLYWYQQILGQGPKLLIQFQNNGVVDDSQLPKDRFSAERLKGVDSTLKIQPAKLEDSAVYLCASSLGHENTEAFFGQGTRLTVV.

This clone was detected only once. This sequence joins TRBV2 and TRBJ2-1, with 9 bases lining up with TRBD1. Germline V gene sequence: CDR1 SNHLY, CDR2 FYNNEI. This CDR3 comprises 15 residues. With 0 bases clipped from V and 10 bases from J, the junction kept 7 bases outside the gene matches. CDR3 coding DNA: TGTGCCAGCAGTGAAGCGGGAGGACAGGGGCCGGAGCAGTTCTTC. Translation: CASSEAGGQGPEQFF.

The chain employs TRBV5-6 and TRBJ2-5, with 14 nucleotides matching TRBD2. This CDR3 is built from 16 residues. CDR1 is SGHDT, CDR2 YYEEEE, per germline. V shed 6 bases, J shed 5 bases, and the junction held 9 bases outside the gene matches. CDR3 protein: CASTSTSGGAWETQYF. CDR3 nucleotides: TGTGCCAGCACCTCGACTAGCGGGGGGGCGTGGGAGACCCAGTACTTC. Together with reference TRBV5-6 and TRBJ2-5, the CDR3 gives the full variable domain: DAGVTQSPTHLIKTRGQQVTLRCSPKSGHDTVSWYQQALGQGPQFIFQYYEEEERQRGNFPDRFSGHQFPNYSSELNVNALLLGDSALYLCASTSTSGGAWETQYFGPGTRLLVL.

V and J are TRBV5-6 and TRBJ2-1; 13 positions agree with TRBD2. Trimming took 5 bases from V and 0 from J; bases not matched to a gene: 11. CDR3 length: 19 amino acids. The V gene's germline CDR1 is SGHDT and CDR2 YYEEEE. This CDR3 reads CASSSPGLAGSSSYNEQFF. The CDR3 bases are TGTGCCAGCAGTTCTCCGGGACTAGCGGGGTCAAGCTCCTACAATGAGCAGTTCTTC.

This chain connects TRBV7-2 to TRBJ2-5, with D possibly being TRBD1 or TRBD2 (6 bases each). The CDR3 contains 15 residues. V was trimmed by 5 bases and J by 4 bases, leaving 17 bases between them. Germline V gives CDR1 SGHTA, CDR2 FQGNSA. The CDR3 nucleotides read TGTGCCAGCAGCGAAGACGCGGGACACTCAGAGACCCAGTACTTC. Its translation is CASSEDAGHSETQYF.

V and J are TRBV11-2 and TRBJ1-3; perhaps TRBD1 as D (5 bases). CDR1 SGHAT and CDR2 FQNNGV come from the germline V gene. Trimming removed 0 bases from V and 2 bases from J, with 14 bases in between. The length of the CDR3 is 17 residues. Here the CDR3 DNA reads TGTGCCAGCAGCTTAGAGCGCGGGGGGGGAACTGGAAACACCATATATTTT. Its translation is CASSLERGGGTGNTIYF.